Listed here are 14 T cell receptor beta chains from one sample, sequenced in a study of CD8+ T cells in alopecia areata. As the sequencing template, cDNA was produced by extracting RNA and reverse transcribing it. Generated by immunoSEQ multiplex PCR, the TCRdb table keeps only in-frame clones and is missing some. Altogether about 200,000 clones are present, 56% being singletons, with the ten largest covering 4.9%. Sequenced input: CD8+ T cells sorted from blood. Receptors were obtained from a human donor in good health.

The chain joins TRBV4-1 to TRBJ1-1; TRBD1 is a possible D gene (6 bases). Germline assignment: CDR1 MGHRA and CDR2 YSYEKL. The V gene lost 5 bases and the J gene lost 1 base, with 11 bases spanning the gap. The CDR3 runs 14 residues. The CDR3 nucleotides read TGCGCCAGCAGCTGGGGGCAGAGGAACACTGAAGCTTTCTTT. Protein: CASSWGQRNTEAFF.

This clone was counted between two and nine times. V and J are TRBV14 and TRBJ1-1; possibly TRBD1 for D (6 bases). This CDR3 is 16 amino acids long. CDR1 and CDR2 from the germline V gene are SGHDN and FVKESK. V was pared by 0 bases and J by 3 bases, with 14 bases between. The CDR3 here is CASSQDQGYGDTEAFF. For the CDR3, the DNA is TGTGCCAGCAGCCAAGATCAGGGGTACGGTGACACTGAAGCTTTCTTT. Full variable domain (rest looked up from reference TRBV14 and TRBJ1-1): EAGVTQFPSHSVIEKGQTVTLRCDPISGHDNLYWYRRVMGKEIKFLLHFVKESKQDESGMPNNRFLAERTGGTYSTLKVQPAELEDSGVYFCASSQDQGYGDTEAFFGQGTRLTVV.

The J gene is TRBJ1-1, the V gene TRBV29-1, with D tentatively TRBD1 (6 bases). The V gene's germline CDR1 is SQVTM and CDR2 ANQGSEA. There are 13 residues in the CDR3. With 2 bases removed from V and 1 base from J, the gap between germline ends came to 8 bases. The CDR3 loop reads CSVELGGNTEAFF. The CDR3 DNA follows: TGCAGCGTTGAACTAGGGGGGAACACTGAAGCTTTCTTT.

The rearrangement uses TRBV6-5 and TRBJ1-2; 10 bases agree with TRBD1. Losses at the gene ends were 6 bases for V and 5 bases for J; bases not matched to a gene: 9. This CDR3 has 15 amino acids. From germline, CDR1 is MNHEY and CDR2 SVGAGI. CDR3 protein: CASRPGTGVQYGYTF. CDR3 nucleotides: TGTGCCAGCAGACCCGGGACAGGGGTACAGTATGGCTACACCTTC.

V is TRBV4-1 and J is TRBJ1-5; a possible D gene is TRBD1 (6 bases). The CDR3 length is 14 residues. Trimming removed 4 bases from V and 2 bases from J, with 9 bases in between. CDR1 and CDR2 from the germline V gene are MGHRA and YSYEKL. In DNA, the CDR3 is TGCGCCAGCAGCCTCGGGGGCGGCAATCAGCCCCAGCATTTT. Translation: CASSLGGGNQPQHF.

The chain employs TRBV13 and TRBJ1-5; D gene uncertain. Trimming stripped 0 bases from V and 3 bases from J, with 6 bases between. The germline V gene encodes CDR1 PRHDT and CDR2 FYEKMQ (reference sequence). The CDR3 covers 14 residues. CDR3 in amino acids: CASSLGRINQPQHF. CDR3 nucleotides: TGTGCCAGCAGCTTAGGGAGGATCAATCAGCCCCAGCATTTT. Using reference TRBV13 and TRBJ1-5 for the parts outside the CDR3, the full variable domain is AAGVIQSPRHLIKEKRETATLKCYPIPRHDTVYWYQQGPGQDPQFLISFYEKMQSDKGSIPDRFSAQQFSDYHSELNMSSLELGDSALYFCASSLGRINQPQHFGDGTRLSIL.

The rearrangement joins TRBV9 to TRBJ1-1; 8 bases agree with TRBD1. The germline V gene encodes CDR1 SGDLS and CDR2 YYNGEE. The V and J ends lost 4 bases and 1 base, in that order; junction bases with no gene match: 3. This CDR3 has 14 amino acids. This CDR3 is CASSSGTGNTEAFF. The CDR3 DNA reads as TGTGCCAGCAGCTCCGGGACAGGGAACACTGAAGCTTTCTTT.

This rearrangement joins TRBV9 to TRBJ2-5, with D maybe TRBD2 (5 bases). V was shortened by 3 bases and J by 5 bases, with 26 bases between the two germline ends. There are 18 residues in the CDR3. The germline V gene encodes CDR1 SGDLS and CDR2 YYNGEE. This CDR3 is CASSAVVSPSGKRETQYF. The CDR3 coding sequence is TGTGCCAGCAGCGCAGTAGTTTCCCCCAGCGGTAAGAGGGAGACCCAGTACTTC.

The chain links TRBV7-9 to TRBJ1-6; weak D call: TRBD1 (5 bases). In germline, CDR1 is SEHNR, CDR2 FQNEAQ (reference sequence). Trimming stripped 4 bases from V and 7 bases from J, with 14 bases between. The CDR3 spans 15 residues. Here the CDR3 reads CASSSEGEPNSPLHF. The CDR3 DNA sequence: TGTGCCAGCAGCTCCGAAGGGGAGCCAAATTCACCCCTCCACTTT.

The J gene is TRBJ2-7, the V gene TRBV4-1; D remains unclear. Per the germline V gene, CDR1 is MGHRA and CDR2 is YSYEKL. The ends were cut back, 1 base at V and 3 bases at J, with 13 bases in the middle. The CDR3 is 15 amino acids. In nucleotides, the CDR3 is TGCGCCAGCAGCCAAGTGGGTGGCGCCGACTACGAGCAGTACTTC. This codes for CASSQVGGADYEQYF.

The genes are TRBV29-1 and TRBJ1-1; 8 nucleotides line up with TRBD1. V lost 3 bases to trimming and J lost 8 bases; unmatched junction nucleotides: 8. The CDR3 runs to 13 residues. CDR1 is SQVTM, CDR2 ANQGSEA, per germline. CDR3 region: CSVESDRELEAFF. DNA for the CDR3: TGCAGCGTTGAGTCGGACAGGGAATTAGAAGCTTTCTTT.

V and J are TRBV6-5 and TRBJ2-5, with 7 bases that match TRBD2. The CDR3 runs to 14 residues. Germline lookup yields CDR1 MNHEY and CDR2 SVGAGI. V trimming: 2 bases; J trimming: 0 bases; junction bases outside the gene matches: 0. CDR3 sequence: CASSYRGDQETQYF. CDR3 bases: TGTGCCAGCAGTTACCGGGGGGACCAAGAGACCCAGTACTTC.

The chain recombines TRBV27 with TRBJ2-1, with D perhaps matching TRBD2 (7 bases). V was cut by 6 bases and J by 4 bases, with 19 bases left in between. This CDR3 has 16 residues. Germline assignment: CDR1 MNHEY and CDR2 SMNVEV (reference sequence). The CDR3 nucleotides read TGTGCCAGCAGCTGGAGGGGGGGTTCGGTATACAATGAGCAGTTCTTC. This translates into CASSWRGGSVYNEQFF.

This clone was picked up a small number of times. The rearrangement uses TRBV27 and TRBJ1-5; 12 nucleotides line up with TRBD1. The CDR3 is 18 residues long. CDR1 is MNHEY, CDR2 SMNVEV, per germline (reference sequence). V lost 5 bases to trimming and J lost 2 bases; unmatched junction nucleotides: 10. CDR3: CASSPGTGGVGGNQPQHF. The DNA for the CDR3 is TGTGCCAGCAGTCCTGGGACAGGGGGCGTTGGGGGCAATCAGCCCCAGCATTTT.